The 23 T cell receptor beta chains reported below all come from one sample, sequenced in a study of identical twins. TCRdb re-derived calls from the 5' RACE reads in MiXCR, one entry per CDR3 protein. The data contain about 150,000 distinct CDR3 sequences, under 4.5% of them singletons. The material sequenced was memory T cells sorted from blood. Every receptor here comes from a man aged 18 to 30 in good health.

This clonotype appeared many times. This chain connects TRBV10-3 to TRBJ1-3; TRBD1 is a possible D gene (6 bases). The V gene lost 9 bases and the J gene lost 0 bases, with 9 bases spanning the gap. Germline V gives CDR1 ENHRY, CDR2 SYGVKD. The CDR3 has 13 amino acids. CDR3 sequence: CAISTGSGNTIYF. CDR3 bases: TGTGCCATATCGACAGGCTCTGGAAACACCATATATTTT.

In its sample, this clonotype was seen many times. The genes are TRBV20-1 and TRBJ2-3; 12 bases map to TRBD2. The CDR3 sequence is 19 residues long. Germline CDR1 reads DFQATT; CDR2 reads SNEGSKA (reference sequence). The V and J ends lost 0 bases and 1 base, in that order; junction bases with no gene match: 11. CDR3 nucleotides: TGCAGTGCTAGAGATCCCCGGACTAGCGGGGTTTTTCGCACAGATACGCAGTATTTT. Its protein is CSARDPRTSGVFRTDTQYF.

This clonotype was detected many times. The chain combines TRBV7-8 with TRBJ1-5, with D possibly TRBD1 on 5 matching bases. The CDR3 extends over 14 amino acids. Germline CDR1 is SGHVS and CDR2 is FQNEAQ. V was trimmed by 3 bases and J by 3 bases, leaving 9 bases between them. In DNA, the CDR3 is TGTGCCAGCAGCTTCGACAGATTCAATCAGCCCCAGCATTTT. As protein: CASSFDRFNQPQHF.

This clonotype was counted ten times or more. V gene TRBV24-1 combines with J gene TRBJ2-1, with 8 bases matching TRBD2. CDR3 length equals 17 residues. Unmatched junction bases numbered 8, after V lost 3 bases and J lost 2 bases. Germline assignment: CDR1 KGHDR and CDR2 SFDVKD. CDR3 region: CATSDPQPGRAYNEQFF. CDR3 sequence (DNA): TGTGCCACCAGTGATCCTCAACCCGGGAGGGCCTACAATGAGCAGTTCTTC.

This clonotype was recorded at least ten times. The rearrangement joins TRBV7-8 to TRBJ1-5; 8 bases line up with TRBD1. This CDR3 comprises 16 residues. Trimming cost V 5 bases and J 7 bases; bases outside gene matches: 13. CDR1 is SGHVS, CDR2 FQNEAQ, per germline. The CDR3 loop is CASSTLGTGSNQPQHF. CDR3 sequence (DNA): TGTGCCAGCAGCACACTTGGGACAGGCAGTAACCAGCCCCAGCATTTT.

This clonotype was counted at least ten times. V gene TRBV18 combines with J gene TRBJ2-7, with a tentative D call TRBD1 (6 bases). The CDR3 loop spans 13 amino acids. The V and J ends lost 3 bases and 3 bases respectively, with 9 bases between them. Germline V CDR1 and CDR2: KGHSH, LQKENI. CDR3 protein: CASSPARGYEQYV. The CDR3 coding sequence is TGTGCCAGCTCACCGGCCAGGGGCTACGAGCAGTACGTC.

This clonotype has a count of ten or more. The chain is built from TRBV28 and TRBJ2-5; weak D call: TRBD2 (5 bases). Between the trimmed V and J ends, which lost 3 bases and 7 bases, there was a span of 15 bases. The CDR3 contains 14 residues. Germline CDR1 is MDHEN and CDR2 is SYDVKM. The CDR3 region has the DNA TGTGCCAGCAGTTTGTCTGGGCCCGGAGGGACCCAGTACTTC. It translates to CASSLSGPGGTQYF.

There are many counts of this clonotype. The J gene is TRBJ2-1, the V gene TRBV9, with D maybe TRBD2 (6 bases). This CDR3 spans 16 amino acids. The germline CDR1 and CDR2 sequences are SGDLS and YYNGEE. V was trimmed by 0 bases and J by 3 bases, leaving 13 bases between them. CDR3 coding DNA: TGTGCCAGCAGCGTAGGGGGCGGGACCTACTACAATGAGCAGTTCTTC. This encodes CASSVGGGTYYNEQFF.

This clonotype was counted at least ten times. The rearrangement links TRBV19 to TRBJ2-3, with D maybe TRBD2 (6 bases). Trimming removed 4 bases at V and 2 bases at J, with 16 bases between. Germline loops: CDR1 LNHDA, CDR2 SQIVND (reference sequence). This CDR3 has 16 residues. The CDR3, as DNA: TGTGCCAGTAGTACTTACCTAGCGACCACCACAGATACGCAGTATTTT. Translation: CASSTYLATTTDTQYF.

This clonotype turned up a few times. This chain joins TRBV18 and TRBJ2-5; D is possibly TRBD1 (6 bases). This CDR3 spans 14 amino acids. Germline V gives CDR1 KGHSH, CDR2 LQKENI. The V end lost 4 bases, the J end lost 1 base, and 10 bases lay between the germline ends. For the CDR3, the DNA is TGTGCCAGCTCACTGACAGGTGTCCAAGAGACCCAGTACTTC. Translating it yields CASSLTGVQETQYF.

This clonotype was counted ten times or more. This sequence joins TRBV7-2 and TRBJ1-2, with 8 nucleotides matching TRBD1. The CDR3 covers 15 residues. CDR1 is SGHTA, CDR2 FQGNSA, per germline. The ends lost 1 base at V and 4 bases at J; junction bases unmatched: 5. Here the CDR3 reads CASSLVTGGSYGYTF. CDR3 nucleotides: TGTGCCAGCAGCTTAGTCACAGGGGGTAGCTATGGCTACACCTTC.

This clonotype was seen repeatedly, ten times or more. The chain uses TRBV6-4 and TRBJ2-2; TRBD1 aligns across 8 bases. The germline gives CDR1 MRHNA, CDR2 SNTAGT. This CDR3 spans 14 amino acids. Trimming cost V 4 bases and J 6 bases; bases outside gene matches: 4. CDR3 coding DNA: TGTGCCAGCAGTGCAGGGGGCGCGTCCGGGGAGCTGTTTTTT. This translates into CASSAGGASGELFF.

Many counts were recorded for this clonotype. This chain connects TRBV3-1 to TRBJ1-2, with D possibly TRBD1 on 5 matching bases. CDR3 length: 15 amino acids. The V gene's germline CDR1 is LGHDT and CDR2 YNNKEL (reference sequence). Trimming cost V 3 bases and J 4 bases, with 15 bases left between them. CDR3 amino acids: CASSQNTKRGYGYTF. The CDR3 nucleotides read TGTGCCAGCAGCCAGAATACAAAGAGGGGCTATGGCTACACCTTC.

This clonotype was picked up many times. The gene calls are TRBV9 and TRBJ2-2, with a tentative D call TRBD2 (6 bases). The CDR3 contains 14 residues. CDR1 is SGDLS, CDR2 YYNGEE, per germline. V was shortened by 0 bases and J by 6 bases, with 9 bases between the two germline ends. CDR3 in amino acids: CASSVVWGAGELFF. DNA for the CDR3: TGTGCCAGCAGCGTAGTTTGGGGGGCCGGGGAGCTGTTTTTT.

This clonotype was detected ten times or more. The gene calls are TRBV12-5 and TRBJ1-1; D perhaps matches TRBD1 (5 bases). The CDR3 is 12 amino acids. The V gene lost 1 base and the J gene lost 8 bases, with 8 bases spanning the gap. The germline CDR1 and CDR2 sequences are LGHNT and FRNRAP. CDR3 region: CASGLAGAEAFF. The CDR3 coding sequence is TGTGCTAGTGGTTTGGCCGGGGCCGAAGCTTTCTTT.

This clonotype occurred many times. The V gene is TRBV6-2 or TRBV6-3, the J gene TRBJ1-1, with 7 bases identical to TRBD1. The trim removed 8 bases at V and 1 base at J, leaving 10 bases unmatched. The CDR3 covers 15 residues. Germline lookup yields CDR1 MNHEY and CDR2 SVGEGT. The CDR3 nucleotides are TGTGCCAGCTCCCGAGGAGGGGGCGCGAACACTGAAGCTTTCTTT. Translating it yields CASSRGGGANTEAFF.

The table lists this clonotype with many counts. The gene calls are TRBV3-1 and TRBJ2-2; 8 nucleotides line up with TRBD2. The V segment lost 5 bases and the J segment 0 bases; nucleotides outside the gene matches: 5. The CDR3 totals 16 residues. Per the germline V gene, CDR1 is LGHDT and CDR2 is YNNKEL (reference sequence). CDR3 DNA sequence: TGTGCCAGCAGCAAAACTAGCGGAGCGAACACCGGGGAGCTGTTTTTT. This encodes CASSKTSGANTGELFF.

CDR3 DNA: TGTGCCAGCAGCGCGCACCGCAGGGTCTACGAGCAGTACTTC. Its protein is CASSAHRRVYEQYF. V and J are TRBV21-1 and TRBJ2-7; the table's D call of TRBD1 was not tested on the DNA. TRBV21-1 represents a pseudogene. CDR3 length: 14 residues.

This clonotype has ten or more counts. The chain is built from TRBV11-2 and TRBJ2-3, with 15 bases identical to TRBD2. This CDR3 has 18 amino acids. V lost 3 bases to trimming and J lost 5 bases; unmatched junction nucleotides: 9. The germline gives CDR1 SGHAT, CDR2 FQNNGV. The CDR3 region is CASSFGTSGRRRGDTQYF. In nucleotides, the CDR3 is TGTGCCAGCAGCTTTGGGACTAGCGGGAGGAGGCGGGGAGATACGCAGTATTTT.

This clonotype was seen repeatedly, ten times or more. The chain is built from TRBV3-1 and TRBJ2-5; TRBD1 matches 7 bases. The V and J ends lost 0 bases and 5 bases, in that order; junction bases with no gene match: 0. CDR3 size: 13 residues. Germline CDR1 reads LGHDT; CDR2 reads YNNKEL (reference sequence). CDR3 residues: CASSQDRGETQYF. CDR3 sequence (DNA): TGTGCCAGCAGCCAAGACAGGGGGGAGACCCAGTACTTC.

This clonotype was detected ten times or more. This chain links TRBV10-3 with TRBJ1-2; D gene uncertain. Trimming removed 11 bases at V and 8 bases at J, with 27 bases between. The CDR3 is 15 residues long. Germline V gene sequence: CDR1 ENHRY, CDR2 SYGVKD. DNA of the CDR3: TGTGCCGTGCGACCAGAGGGCTTGACGGCGTTAGGCTACACCTTC. Residues: CAVRPEGLTALGYTF.

This clonotype has ten or more counts. The chain recombines TRBV12-3 or TRBV12-4 with TRBJ1-5, with a weak D call TRBD1 (6 bases). V shed 7 bases and J shed 4 bases, with 14 bases lying between them. The CDR3 has 14 amino acids. In DNA, the CDR3 is TGTGCCAGCACCTTTCAGGGGCCAAATCAGCCCCAGCATTTT. It encodes CASTFQGPNQPQHF.

In this sample, this clonotype turned up many times. The rearrangement joins TRBV29-1 to TRBJ2-7; D possibly uses TRBD1 or TRBD2 (5 bases each). Trimming took 0 bases from V and 4 from J, leaving 10 bases between them. Germline V gene lookup returns CDR1 SQVTM and CDR2 ANQGSEA. The CDR3 has 13 residues. The CDR3 sequence is CSVEDGTLYEQYF. Written as DNA, the CDR3 is TGCAGCGTTGAAGACGGGACGTTATACGAGCAGTACTTC.